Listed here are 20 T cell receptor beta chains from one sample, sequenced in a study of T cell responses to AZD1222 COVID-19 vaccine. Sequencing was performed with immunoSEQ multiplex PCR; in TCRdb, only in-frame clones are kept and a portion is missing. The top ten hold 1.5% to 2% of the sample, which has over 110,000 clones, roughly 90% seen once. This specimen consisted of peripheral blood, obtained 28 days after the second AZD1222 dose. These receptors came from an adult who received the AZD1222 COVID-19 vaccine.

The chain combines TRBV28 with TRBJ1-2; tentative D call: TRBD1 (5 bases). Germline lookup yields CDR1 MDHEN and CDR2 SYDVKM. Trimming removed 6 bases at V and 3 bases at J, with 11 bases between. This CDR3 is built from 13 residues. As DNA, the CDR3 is TGTGCCAGCAGCGTCCCGGGACACTATGGCTACACCTTC. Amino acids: CASSVPGHYGYTF.

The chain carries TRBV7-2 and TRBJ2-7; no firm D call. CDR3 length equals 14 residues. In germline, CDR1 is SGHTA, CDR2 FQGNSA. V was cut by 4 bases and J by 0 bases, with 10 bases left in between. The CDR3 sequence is CASSYSSFSYEQYV. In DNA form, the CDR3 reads TGTGCCAGCAGCTATAGCTCCTTCTCCTACGAGCAGTACGTC.

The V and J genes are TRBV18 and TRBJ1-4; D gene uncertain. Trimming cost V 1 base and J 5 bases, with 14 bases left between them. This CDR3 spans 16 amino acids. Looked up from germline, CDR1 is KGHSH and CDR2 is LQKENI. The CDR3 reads CASSPLQVSANEKLFF. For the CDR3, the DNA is TGTGCCAGCTCACCACTCCAGGTGTCGGCGAATGAAAAACTGTTTTTT.

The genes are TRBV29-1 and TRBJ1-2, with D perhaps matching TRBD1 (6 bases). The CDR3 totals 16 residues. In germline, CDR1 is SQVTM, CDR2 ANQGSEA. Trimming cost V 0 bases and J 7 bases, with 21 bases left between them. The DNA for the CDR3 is TGCAGCGTTGAAGATGGGGGAAACAGGGCAGTTGCTGGCTACACCTTC. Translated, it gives CSVEDGGNRAVAGYTF.

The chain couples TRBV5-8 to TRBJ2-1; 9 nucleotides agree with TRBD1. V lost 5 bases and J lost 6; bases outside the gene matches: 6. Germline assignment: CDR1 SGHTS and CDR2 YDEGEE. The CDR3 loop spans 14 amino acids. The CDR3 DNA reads TGTGCCAGCAGACGAGACAGGGGGGCCAATGAGCAGTTCTTC. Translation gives CASRRDRGANEQFF.

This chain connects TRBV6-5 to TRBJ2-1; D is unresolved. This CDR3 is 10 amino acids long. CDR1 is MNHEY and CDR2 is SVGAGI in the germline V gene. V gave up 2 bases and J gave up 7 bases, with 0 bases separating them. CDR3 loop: CASSYNEQFF. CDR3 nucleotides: TGTGCCAGCAGTTACAATGAGCAGTTCTTC.

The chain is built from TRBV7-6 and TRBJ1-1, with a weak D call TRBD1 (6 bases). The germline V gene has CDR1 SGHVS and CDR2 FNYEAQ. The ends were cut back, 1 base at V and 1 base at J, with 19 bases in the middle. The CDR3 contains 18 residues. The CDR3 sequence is CASSLGPGGGRANTEAFF. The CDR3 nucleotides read TGTGCCAGCAGCTTAGGGCCGGGAGGGGGAAGAGCGAACACTGAAGCTTTCTTT.

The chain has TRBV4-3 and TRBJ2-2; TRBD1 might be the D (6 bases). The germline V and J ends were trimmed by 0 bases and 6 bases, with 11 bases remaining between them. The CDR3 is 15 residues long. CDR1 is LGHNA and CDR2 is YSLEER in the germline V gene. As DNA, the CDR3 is TGCGCCAGCAGCCAAGACAGGGGATGGGCCGGGGAGCTGTTTTTT. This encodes CASSQDRGWAGELFF.

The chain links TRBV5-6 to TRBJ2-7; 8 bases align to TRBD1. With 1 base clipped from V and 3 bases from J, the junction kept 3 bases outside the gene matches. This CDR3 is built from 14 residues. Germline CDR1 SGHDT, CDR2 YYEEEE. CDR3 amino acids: CASSLFGQGYEQYF. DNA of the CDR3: TGTGCCAGCAGCTTGTTTGGACAGGGCTACGAGCAGTACTTC.

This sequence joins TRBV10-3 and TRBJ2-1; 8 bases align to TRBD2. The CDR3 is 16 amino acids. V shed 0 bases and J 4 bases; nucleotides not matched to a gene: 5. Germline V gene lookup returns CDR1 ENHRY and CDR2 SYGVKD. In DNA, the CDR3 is TGTGCCATCAGTGAGTCGGTGCGGGAGGCTTACAATGAGCAGTTCTTC. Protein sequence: CAISESVREAYNEQFF.

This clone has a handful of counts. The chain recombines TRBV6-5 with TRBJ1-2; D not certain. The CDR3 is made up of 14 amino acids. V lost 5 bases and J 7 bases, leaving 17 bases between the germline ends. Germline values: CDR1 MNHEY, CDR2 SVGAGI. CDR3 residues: CASSPGRTRRGYTF. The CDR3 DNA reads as TGTGCCAGCAGTCCCGGCCGGACGAGGCGTGGCTACACCTTC.

The CDR3 sequence: CASSGTGDGYTF. The CDR3 DNA follows: TGTGCCAGCAGCGGGACCGGGGATGGCTACACCTTC. V is TRBV6-5 and J is TRBJ1-2; possible D gene TRBD1, 5 bases. The germline CDR1 and CDR2 sequences are MNHEY and SVGAGI. The ends were cut back, 6 bases at V and 6 bases at J, with 11 bases in the middle. The CDR3 runs to 12 residues.

CDR3 protein: CASSEWRDQPQHF. The DNA for the CDR3 is TGTGCCAGCAGTGAGTGGCGAGATCAGCCCCAGCATTTT. V usage is TRBV6-1 and J usage is TRBJ1-5; D is ambiguous. V dropped 3 bases and J dropped 5 bases, with 8 bases sitting between them. The CDR3 consists of 13 residues. Germline assignment: CDR1 MNHNS and CDR2 SASEGT.

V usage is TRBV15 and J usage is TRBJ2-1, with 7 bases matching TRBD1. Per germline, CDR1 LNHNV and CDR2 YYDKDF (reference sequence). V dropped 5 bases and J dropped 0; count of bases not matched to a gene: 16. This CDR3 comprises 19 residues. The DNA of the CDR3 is TGTGCCACCAGCTCCGACAGGGATAGGTCCAAAAGCTCCTACAATGAGCAGTTCTTC. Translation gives CATSSDRDRSKSSYNEQFF.

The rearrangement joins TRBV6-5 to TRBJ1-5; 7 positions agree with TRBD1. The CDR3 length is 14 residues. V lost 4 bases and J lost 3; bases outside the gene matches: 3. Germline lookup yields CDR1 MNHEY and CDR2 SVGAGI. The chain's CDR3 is CASSLGQSNQPQHF. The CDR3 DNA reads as TGTGCCAGCAGTTTGGGACAGTCCAATCAGCCCCAGCATTTT.

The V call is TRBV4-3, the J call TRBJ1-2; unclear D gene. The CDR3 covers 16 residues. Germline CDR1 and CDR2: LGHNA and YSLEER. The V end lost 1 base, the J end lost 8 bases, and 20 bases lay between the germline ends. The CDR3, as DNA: TGCGCCAGCAGCCAAGCCCCGGCAGGCTTCCCCCAGGGCTACACCTTC. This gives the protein CASSQAPAGFPQGYTF.

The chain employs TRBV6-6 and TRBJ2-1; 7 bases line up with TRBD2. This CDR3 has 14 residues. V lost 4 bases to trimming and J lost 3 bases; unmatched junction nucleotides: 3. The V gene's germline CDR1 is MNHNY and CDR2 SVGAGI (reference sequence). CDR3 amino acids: CASSSLAVYNEQFF. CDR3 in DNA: TGTGCCAGCAGTTCCCTAGCGGTCTACAATGAGCAGTTCTTC.

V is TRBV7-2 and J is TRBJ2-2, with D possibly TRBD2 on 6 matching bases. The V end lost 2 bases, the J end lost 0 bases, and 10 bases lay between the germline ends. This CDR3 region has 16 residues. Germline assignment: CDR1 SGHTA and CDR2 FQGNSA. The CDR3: CASSLLAGTNTGELFF. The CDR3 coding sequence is TGTGCCAGCAGCTTACTGGCGGGAACGAACACCGGGGAGCTGTTTTTT.

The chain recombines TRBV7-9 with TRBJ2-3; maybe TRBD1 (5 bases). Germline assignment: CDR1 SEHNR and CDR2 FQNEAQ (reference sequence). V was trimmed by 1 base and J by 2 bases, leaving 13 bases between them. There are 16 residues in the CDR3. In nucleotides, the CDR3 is TGTGCCAGCAGCTTAGGCGACAGCCCATTCACAGATACGCAGTATTTT. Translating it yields CASSLGDSPFTDTQYF.

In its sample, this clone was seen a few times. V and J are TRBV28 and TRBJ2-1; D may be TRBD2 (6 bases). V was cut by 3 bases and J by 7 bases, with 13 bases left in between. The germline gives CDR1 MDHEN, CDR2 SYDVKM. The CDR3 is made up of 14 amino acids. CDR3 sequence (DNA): TGTGCCAGCAGTTTGGACCCGCGGGGTAATGAGCAGTTCTTC. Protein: CASSLDPRGNEQFF.